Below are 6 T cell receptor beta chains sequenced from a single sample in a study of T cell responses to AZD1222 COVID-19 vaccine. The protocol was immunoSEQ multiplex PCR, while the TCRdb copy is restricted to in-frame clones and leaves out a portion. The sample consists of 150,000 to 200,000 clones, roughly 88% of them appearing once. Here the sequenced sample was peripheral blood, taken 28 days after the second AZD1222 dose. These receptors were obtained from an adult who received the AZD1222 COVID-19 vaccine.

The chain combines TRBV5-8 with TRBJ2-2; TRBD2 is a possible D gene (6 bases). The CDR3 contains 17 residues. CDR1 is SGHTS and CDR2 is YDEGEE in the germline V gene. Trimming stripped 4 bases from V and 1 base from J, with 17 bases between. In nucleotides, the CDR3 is TGTGCCAGCAGCACCGAAACGGGAGAAGGGAACACCGGGGAGCTGTTTTTT. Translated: CASSTETGEGNTGELFF.

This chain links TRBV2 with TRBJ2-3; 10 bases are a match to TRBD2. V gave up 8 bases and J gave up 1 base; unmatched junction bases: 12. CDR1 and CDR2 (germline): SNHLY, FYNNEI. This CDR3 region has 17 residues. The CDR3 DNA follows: TGTGCCAGCTGGGGGAGCGGGAGGGCCCCGGGCACAGATACGCAGTATTTT. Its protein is CASWGSGRAPGTDTQYF.

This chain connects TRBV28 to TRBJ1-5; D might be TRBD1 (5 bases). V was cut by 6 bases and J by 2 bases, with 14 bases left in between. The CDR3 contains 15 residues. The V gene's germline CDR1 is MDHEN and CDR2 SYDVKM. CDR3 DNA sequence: TGTGCCAGCAGGGTCCCACAGGCAGGCAATCAGCCCCAGCATTTT. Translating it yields CASRVPQAGNQPQHF.

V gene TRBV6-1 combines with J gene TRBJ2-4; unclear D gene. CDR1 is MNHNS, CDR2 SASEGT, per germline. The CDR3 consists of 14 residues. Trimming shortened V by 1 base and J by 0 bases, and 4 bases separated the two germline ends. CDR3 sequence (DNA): TGTGCCAGCAGTGAAGAGGGAGCCAAAAACATTCAGTACTTC. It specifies CASSEEGAKNIQYF.

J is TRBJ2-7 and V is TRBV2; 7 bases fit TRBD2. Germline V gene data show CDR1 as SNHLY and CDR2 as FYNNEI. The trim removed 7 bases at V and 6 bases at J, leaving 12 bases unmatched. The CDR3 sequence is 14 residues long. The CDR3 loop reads CASTKREGIGEQYF. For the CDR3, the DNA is TGTGCCAGCACCAAAAGGGAGGGGATCGGCGAGCAGTACTTC.

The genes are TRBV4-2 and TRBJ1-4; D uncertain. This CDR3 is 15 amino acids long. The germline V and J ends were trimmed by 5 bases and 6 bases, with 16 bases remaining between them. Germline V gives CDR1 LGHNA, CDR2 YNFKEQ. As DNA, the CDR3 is TGTGCCAGCAGCGCTCGGGAAGGAGAGGATGAAAAACTGTTTTTT. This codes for CASSAREGEDEKLFF.